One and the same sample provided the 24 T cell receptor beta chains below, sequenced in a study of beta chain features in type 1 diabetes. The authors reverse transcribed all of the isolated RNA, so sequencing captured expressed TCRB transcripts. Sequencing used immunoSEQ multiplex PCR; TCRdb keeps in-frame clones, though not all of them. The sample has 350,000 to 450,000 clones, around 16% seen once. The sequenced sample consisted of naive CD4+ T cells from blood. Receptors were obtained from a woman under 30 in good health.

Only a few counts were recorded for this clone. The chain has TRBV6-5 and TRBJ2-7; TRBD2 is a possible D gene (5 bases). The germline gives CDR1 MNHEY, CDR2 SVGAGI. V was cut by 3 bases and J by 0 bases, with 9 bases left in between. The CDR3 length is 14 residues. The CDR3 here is CASSYRESSYEQYF. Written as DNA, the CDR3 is TGTGCCAGCAGTTATAGGGAGAGCTCCTACGAGCAGTACTTC.

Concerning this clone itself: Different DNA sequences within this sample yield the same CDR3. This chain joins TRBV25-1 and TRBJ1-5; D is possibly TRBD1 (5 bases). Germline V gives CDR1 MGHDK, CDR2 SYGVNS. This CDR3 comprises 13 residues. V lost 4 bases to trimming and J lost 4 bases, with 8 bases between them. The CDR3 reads CASSVAGNQPQHF. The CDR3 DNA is TGTGCCAGCAGTGTGGCAGGGAATCAGCCCCAGCATTTT.

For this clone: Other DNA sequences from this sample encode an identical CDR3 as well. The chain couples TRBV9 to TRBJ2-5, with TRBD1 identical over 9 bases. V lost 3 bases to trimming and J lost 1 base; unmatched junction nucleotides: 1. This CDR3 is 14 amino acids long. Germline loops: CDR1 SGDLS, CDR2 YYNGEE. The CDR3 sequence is CASSAGQGQETQYF. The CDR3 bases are TGTGCCAGCAGCGCGGGACAGGGCCAAGAGACCCAGTACTTC.

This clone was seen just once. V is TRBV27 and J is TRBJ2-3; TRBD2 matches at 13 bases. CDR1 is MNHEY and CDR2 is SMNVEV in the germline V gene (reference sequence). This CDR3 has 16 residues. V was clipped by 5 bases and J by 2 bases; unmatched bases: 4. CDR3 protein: CASSRGLAGYTDTQYF. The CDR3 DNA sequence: TGTGCCAGCAGTCGGGGACTAGCGGGGTACACAGATACGCAGTATTTT.

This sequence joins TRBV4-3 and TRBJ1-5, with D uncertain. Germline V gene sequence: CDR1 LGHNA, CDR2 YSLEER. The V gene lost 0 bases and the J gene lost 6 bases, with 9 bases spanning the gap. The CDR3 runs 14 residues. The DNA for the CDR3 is TGCGCCAGCAGCCAAGATTCCGCGGGTCAGCCCCAGCATTTT. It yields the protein CASSQDSAGQPQHF.

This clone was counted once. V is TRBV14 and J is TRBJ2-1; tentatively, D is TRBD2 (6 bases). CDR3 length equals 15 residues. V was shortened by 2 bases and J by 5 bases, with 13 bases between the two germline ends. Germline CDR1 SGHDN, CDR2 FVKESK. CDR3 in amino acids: CASSQPGTPNNEQFF. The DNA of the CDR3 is TGTGCCAGCAGCCAACCCGGGACTCCCAACAATGAGCAGTTCTTC. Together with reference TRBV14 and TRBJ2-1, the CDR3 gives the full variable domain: EAGVTQFPSHSVIEKGQTVTLRCDPISGHDNLYWYRRVMGKEIKFLLHFVKESKQDESGMPNNRFLAERTGGTYSTLKVQPAELEDSGVYFCASSQPGTPNNEQFFGPGTRLTVL.

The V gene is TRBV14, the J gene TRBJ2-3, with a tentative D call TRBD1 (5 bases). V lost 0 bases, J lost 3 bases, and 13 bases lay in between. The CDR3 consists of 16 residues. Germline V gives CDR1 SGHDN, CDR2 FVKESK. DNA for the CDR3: TGTGCCAGCAGCCAAGAGGGCAGGGAAAGGACAGATACGCAGTATTTT. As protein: CASSQEGRERTDTQYF.

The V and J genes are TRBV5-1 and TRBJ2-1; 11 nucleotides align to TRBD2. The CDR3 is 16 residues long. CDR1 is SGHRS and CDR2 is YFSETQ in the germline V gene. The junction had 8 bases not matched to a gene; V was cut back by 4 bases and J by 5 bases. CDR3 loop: CASSVRPGLADNEQFF. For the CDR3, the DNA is TGCGCCAGCAGCGTAAGACCGGGACTAGCGGACAATGAGCAGTTCTTC.

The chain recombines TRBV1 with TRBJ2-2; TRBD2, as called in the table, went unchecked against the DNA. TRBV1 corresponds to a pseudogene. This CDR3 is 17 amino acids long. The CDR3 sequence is CTSSPRRGAGSTGELFF. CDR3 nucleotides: TGCACCAGCAGCCCGAGGAGAGGGGCGGGATCCACCGGGGAGCTGTTTTTT.

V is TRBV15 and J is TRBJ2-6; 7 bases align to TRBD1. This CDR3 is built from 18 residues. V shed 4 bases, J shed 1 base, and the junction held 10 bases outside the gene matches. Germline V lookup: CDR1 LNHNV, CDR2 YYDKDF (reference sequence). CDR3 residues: CATSTVPGQLSGANVLTF. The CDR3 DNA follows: TGTGCCACCAGCACGGTTCCGGGACAGTTGTCTGGGGCCAACGTCCTGACTTTC.

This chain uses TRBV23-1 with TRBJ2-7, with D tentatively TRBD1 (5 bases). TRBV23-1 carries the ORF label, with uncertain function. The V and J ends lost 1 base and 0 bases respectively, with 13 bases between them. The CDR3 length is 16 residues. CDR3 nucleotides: TGCGCCAGCAGTCAATTTGACAGCTCCCTCTCCTACGAGCAGTACTTC. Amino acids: CASSQFDSSLSYEQYF.

The CDR3 sequence is CASRPRGSHTEAFF. CDR3 bases: TGTGCCAGTAGGCCAAGGGGATCTCACACTGAAGCTTTCTTT. The chain joins TRBV19 to TRBJ1-1; weak D call: TRBD1 (5 bases). CDR1 and CDR2 (germline): LNHDA, SQIVND (reference sequence). CDR3 length: 14 residues. Trimming left V 6 bases short and J 3 bases short, with 14 bases between.

CDR3 coding DNA: TGTGCCAGCAGCTCCTCAGGGGGAAGGAACACTGAAGCTTTCTTT. It is translated as CASSSSGGRNTEAFF. The chain joins TRBV9 to TRBJ1-1; 7 bases agree with TRBD1. This CDR3 is built from 15 residues. The V segment lost 4 bases and the J segment 1 base; nucleotides outside the gene matches: 7. Germline V CDR1 and CDR2: SGDLS, YYNGEE.

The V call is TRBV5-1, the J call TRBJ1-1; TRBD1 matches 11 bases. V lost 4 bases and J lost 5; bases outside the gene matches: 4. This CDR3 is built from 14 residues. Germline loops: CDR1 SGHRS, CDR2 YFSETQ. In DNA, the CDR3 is TGCGCCAGCAGCGCCGGGACAGGGGGGACTGAAGCTTTCTTT. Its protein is CASSAGTGGTEAFF.

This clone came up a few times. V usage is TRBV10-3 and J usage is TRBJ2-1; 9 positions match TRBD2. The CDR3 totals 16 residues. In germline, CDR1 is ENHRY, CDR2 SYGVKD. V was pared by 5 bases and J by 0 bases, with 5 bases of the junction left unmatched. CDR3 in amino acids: CAISPLSGSSYNEQFF. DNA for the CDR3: TGTGCCATCAGTCCCCTTAGCGGGAGCTCCTACAATGAGCAGTTCTTC.

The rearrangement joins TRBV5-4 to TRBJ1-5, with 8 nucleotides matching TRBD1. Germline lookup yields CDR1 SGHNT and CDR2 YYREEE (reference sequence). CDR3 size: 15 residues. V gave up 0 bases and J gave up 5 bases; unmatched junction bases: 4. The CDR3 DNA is TGTGCCAGCAGCTTGGGAGGGACAGGTGATCAGCCCCAGCATTTT. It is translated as CASSLGGTGDQPQHF.

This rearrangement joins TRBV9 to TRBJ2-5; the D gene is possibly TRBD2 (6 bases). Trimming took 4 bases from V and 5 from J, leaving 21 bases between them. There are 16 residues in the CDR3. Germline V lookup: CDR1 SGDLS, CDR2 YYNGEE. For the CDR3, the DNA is TGTGCCAGCAGCAGTCCACGCGGGACGGTAGGGGAGACCCAGTACTTC. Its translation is CASSSPRGTVGETQYF.

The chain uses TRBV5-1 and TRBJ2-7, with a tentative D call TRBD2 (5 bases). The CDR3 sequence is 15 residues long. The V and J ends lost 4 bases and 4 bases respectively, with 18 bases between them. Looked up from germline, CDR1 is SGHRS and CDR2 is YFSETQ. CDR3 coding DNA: TGCGCCAGCAGCCCCGGGTCCGGGATGGTGTACGAGCAGTACTTC. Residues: CASSPGSGMVYEQYF.

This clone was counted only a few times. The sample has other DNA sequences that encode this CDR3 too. Here the CDR3 reads CASSPPSTDTQYF. CDR3 DNA: TGTGCCAGCTCACCCCCTAGCACAGATACGCAGTATTTT. This chain joins TRBV18 and TRBJ2-3; D not resolved. V lost 3 bases to trimming and J lost 0 bases, with 4 bases between them. The CDR3 totals 13 residues. Looked up from germline, CDR1 is KGHSH and CDR2 is LQKENI.

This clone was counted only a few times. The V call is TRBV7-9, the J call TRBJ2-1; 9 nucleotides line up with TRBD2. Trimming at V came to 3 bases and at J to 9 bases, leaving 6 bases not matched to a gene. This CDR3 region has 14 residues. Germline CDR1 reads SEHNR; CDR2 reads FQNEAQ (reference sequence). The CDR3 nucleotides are TGTGCCAGCAGCTTCCAGCGGGAGGAGCTTGAGCAGTTCTTC. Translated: CASSFQREELEQFF.

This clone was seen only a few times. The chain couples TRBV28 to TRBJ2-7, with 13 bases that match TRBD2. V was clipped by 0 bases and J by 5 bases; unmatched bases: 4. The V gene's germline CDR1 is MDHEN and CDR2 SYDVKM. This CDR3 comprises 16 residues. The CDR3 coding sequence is TGTGCCAGCAGTTTATGGAAACTAGCGGGAGGGGACGAGCAGTACTTC. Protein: CASSLWKLAGGDEQYF.

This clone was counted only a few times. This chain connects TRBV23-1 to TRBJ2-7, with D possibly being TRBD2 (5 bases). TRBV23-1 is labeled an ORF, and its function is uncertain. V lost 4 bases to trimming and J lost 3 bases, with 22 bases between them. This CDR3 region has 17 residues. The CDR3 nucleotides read TGCGCCAGCAGTCCTAAATTAAGGAGGCTTCTCTACTACGAGCAGTACTTC. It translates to CASSPKLRRLLYYEQYF.

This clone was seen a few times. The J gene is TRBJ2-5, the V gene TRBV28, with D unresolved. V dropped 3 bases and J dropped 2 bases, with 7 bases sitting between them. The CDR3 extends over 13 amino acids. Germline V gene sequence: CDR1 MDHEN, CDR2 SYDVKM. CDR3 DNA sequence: TGTGCCAGCAGTTTGATCCAGCAAGAGACCCAGTACTTC. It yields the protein CASSLIQQETQYF.

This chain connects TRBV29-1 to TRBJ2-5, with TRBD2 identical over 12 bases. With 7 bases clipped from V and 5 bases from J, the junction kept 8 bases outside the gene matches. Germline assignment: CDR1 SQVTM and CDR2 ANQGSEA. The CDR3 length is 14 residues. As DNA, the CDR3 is TGCAGCGGGTCTCTAGCGGGAGGGTTGGAGACCCAGTACTTC. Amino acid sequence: CSGSLAGGLETQYF.